This T cell receptor beta chain was sequenced in a study of blood T cell repertoires in COVID-19. Study context: T cells, B-cell-depleted T cells, or PBMCs supplied cDNA or gDNA.

CDR1 ENHRY and CDR2 SYGVKD come from the germline V gene. The CDR3 is 11 amino acids. Trimming pared 4 bases from V and 8 bases from J, leaving 6 bases between. Clones were read by immunoSEQ multiplex PCR, and TCRdb kept only the in-frame ones, dropping some. The table includes about 280,000 clones, around 86% detected once. This clone was detected a few times. The V call is TRBV10-3, the J call TRBJ2-1; D unclear. The clonotype was recovered from a middle-aged man with active or convalescent COVID-19. The sequenced sample consisted of peripheral blood. The chain's CDR3 is CAISVQDEQFF. The DNA of the CDR3 is TGTGCCATCAGTGTTCAGGATGAGCAGTTCTTC.